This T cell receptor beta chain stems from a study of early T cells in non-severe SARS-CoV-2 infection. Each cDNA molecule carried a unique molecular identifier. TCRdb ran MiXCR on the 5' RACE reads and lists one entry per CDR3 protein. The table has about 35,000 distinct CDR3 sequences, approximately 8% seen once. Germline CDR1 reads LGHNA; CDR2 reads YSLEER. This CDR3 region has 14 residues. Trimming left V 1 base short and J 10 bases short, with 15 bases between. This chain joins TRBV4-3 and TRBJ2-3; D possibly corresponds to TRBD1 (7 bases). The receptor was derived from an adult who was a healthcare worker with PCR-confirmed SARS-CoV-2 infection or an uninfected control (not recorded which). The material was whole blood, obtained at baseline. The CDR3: CASSQVTRGDAQYF. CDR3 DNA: TGCGCCAGCAGCCAAGTCACCAGGGGGGATGCGCAGTATTTT.